These T cell receptor beta chains were read from a single sample in a study of T-cell memory formation after mild COVID-19. MiXCR, applied by TCRdb to the 5' RACE reads, yields one record per CDR3 protein. The data show roughly 480,000 distinct CDR3 sequences, around 25% seen once. Sequences were obtained from PBMCs or a T cell subset sorted from them (not recorded which). The receptor source for this set is an adult woman who had mild COVID-19 (a few samples of this study predate the infection). Cell type and time point are not known. CDR3s include the opening cysteine and the closing phenylalanine or tryptophan. The D gene is left open where the match is weak. Only part of the rows carry a size: once, few, many, or a class if the clone is expanded.

j_gene: TRBJ2-3
v_gene: TRBV7-9
abundance: NA
d_gene: TRBD2
CDR3nt: TGTGCCAGCAGCTCCGGACTAGCGGAAACCACAGATACGCAGTATTTT
CDR3aa: CASSSGLAETTDTQYF

j_gene: TRBJ2-3
v_gene: TRBV29-1
abundance: many
d_gene: TRBD2
CDR3nt: TGCAGCGTTATACAAGGGGCTAGCGGGAGCACAGATACGCAGTATTTT
CDR3aa: CSVIQGASGSTDTQYF

j_gene: TRBJ2-3
v_gene: TRBV6-2/TRBV6-3
abundance: NA
d_gene: NA
CDR3nt: TGTGCCAGCGGGCACAGATTCCGGTTGTATTTT
CDR3aa: CASGHRFRLYF

j_gene: TRBJ2-7
v_gene: TRBV3-1
abundance: many
d_gene: NA
CDR3nt: TGTGCCAGCAGCCAAGCCCAGTCCTACGAGCAGTACTTC
CDR3aa: CASSQAQSYEQYF

j_gene: TRBJ2-7
v_gene: TRBV13
abundance: NA
d_gene: TRBD2
CDR3nt: TGTGCCAGCAGTACCCCAACGACTAGCGGGGATGGTTTTCACTCCTACGAGCAGTACTTC
CDR3aa: CASSTPTTSGDGFHSYEQYF

j_gene: TRBJ1-1
v_gene: TRBV12-3/TRBV12-4
abundance: few
d_gene: TRBD1
CDR3nt: TGTGCCAGCAGTTGGACAGGGGCCACTGAAGCTTTCTTT
CDR3aa: CASSWTGATEAFF

j_gene: TRBJ2-7
v_gene: TRBV29-1
abundance: few
d_gene: TRBD2
CDR3nt: TGCAGCGTTAAGGGACTAGCGGGAGCTGCCTACGAGCAGTACTTC
CDR3aa: CSVKGLAGAAYEQYF

j_gene: TRBJ2-3
v_gene: TRBV20-1
abundance: NA
d_gene: NA
CDR3nt: TGCAGTGCTAGAGATCAGGGTAGCGGAAGCACAGATACGCAGTATTTT
CDR3aa: CSARDQGSGSTDTQYF

j_gene: TRBJ1-3
v_gene: TRBV5-1
abundance: few
d_gene: NA
CDR3nt: TGCGCCAGCGGAAGCACAGGACGCGCTGGAAACACCATATATTTT
CDR3aa: CASGSTGRAGNTIYF

j_gene: TRBJ2-1
v_gene: TRBV18
abundance: few
d_gene: TRBD2
CDR3nt: TGTGCCAGCTCACTCCGGACTAGCCGGGGGGACAATGAGCAGTTCTTC
CDR3aa: CASSLRTSRGDNEQFF

j_gene: TRBJ1-1
v_gene: TRBV20-1
abundance: few
d_gene: TRBD1
CDR3nt: TGCAGTGCTAGAGACGAAGACAGGGTAAATGGAGCTTTCTTT
CDR3aa: CSARDEDRVNGAFF

j_gene: TRBJ2-7
v_gene: TRBV5-5
abundance: few
d_gene: NA
CDR3nt: TGTGCCAGCAGCCAGACGGTGGATCTAACCTACGAGCAGTACTTC
CDR3aa: CASSQTVDLTYEQYF

j_gene: TRBJ1-1
v_gene: TRBV11-2
abundance: NA
d_gene: NA
CDR3nt: TGTGCCAGCAGCAAATTGACAGGAATGAACACTGAAGCTTTCTTT
CDR3aa: CASSKLTGMNTEAFF

j_gene: TRBJ2-7
v_gene: TRBV7-8
abundance: few
d_gene: TRBD2
CDR3nt: TGTGCCAGCAGCGGAGGGACTAGCGGACACTACGAGCAGTACTTC
CDR3aa: CASSGGTSGHYEQYF

j_gene: TRBJ1-3
v_gene: TRBV20-1
abundance: NA
d_gene: NA
CDR3nt: TGCAGTGCTAGAGATCATGGCAGGGGAAGGTCTGGAAACACCATATATTTT
CDR3aa: CSARDHGRGRSGNTIYF

j_gene: TRBJ2-1
v_gene: TRBV30
abundance: few
d_gene: TRBD1
CDR3nt: TGTGCCTGGAGCCGTGGAGGACAGGGAGGAGATGAGCAGTTCTTC
CDR3aa: CAWSRGGQGGDEQFF

j_gene: TRBJ2-2
v_gene: TRBV12-3/TRBV12-4
abundance: many
d_gene: NA
CDR3nt: TGTGCCAGCAGTTTGGGGACCGCCGGGGAGCTGTTTTTT
CDR3aa: CASSLGTAGELFF

j_gene: TRBJ2-3
v_gene: TRBV25-1
abundance: many
d_gene: TRBD2
CDR3nt: TGTGCCAGCAGTGCCGGGACTAGCGGGGATACGCAGTATTTT
CDR3aa: CASSAGTSGDTQYF

j_gene: TRBJ2-7
v_gene: TRBV28
abundance: many
d_gene: TRBD2
CDR3nt: TGTGCCAGCAGAGGTACTAGCGGGAGCTACGAGCAGTACTTC
CDR3aa: CASRGTSGSYEQYF

j_gene: TRBJ1-2
v_gene: TRBV5-1
abundance: few
d_gene: TRBD1
CDR3nt: TGCGCCAGCAGCTTGGGACAGGGGGGAGACTATGGCTACACCTTC
CDR3aa: CASSLGQGGDYGYTF

j_gene: TRBJ2-1
v_gene: TRBV11-2
abundance: few
d_gene: TRBD1
CDR3nt: TGTGCCAGCAGCACGCGGACAGGGGGCTCTTCCTACAATGAGCAGTTCTTC
CDR3aa: CASSTRTGGSSYNEQFF

j_gene: TRBJ1-2
v_gene: TRBV5-6
abundance: few
d_gene: NA
CDR3nt: TGTGCCAGCAGCCCCCGCGGGGCAGCGATCGGCTACACCTTC
CDR3aa: CASSPRGAAIGYTF

j_gene: TRBJ2-2
v_gene: TRBV24-1
abundance: few
d_gene: TRBD2
CDR3nt: TGTGCCACCAGTGATCCAAGGACTAGCGGCACCGGGGAGCTGTTTTTT
CDR3aa: CATSDPRTSGTGELFF

j_gene: TRBJ1-5
v_gene: TRBV20-1
abundance: NA
d_gene: TRBD1
CDR3nt: TGCAGTGCTCGACCCGGGACAGGCAATCAGCCCCAGCATTTT
CDR3aa: CSARPGTGNQPQHF

j_gene: TRBJ1-1
v_gene: TRBV12-3/TRBV12-4
abundance: many
d_gene: NA
CDR3nt: TGTGCCAGCACCCGGGGGGGGACGAACACTGAAGCTTTCTTT
CDR3aa: CASTRGGTNTEAFF

j_gene: TRBJ1-1
v_gene: TRBV12-3/TRBV12-4
abundance: few
d_gene: TRBD1
CDR3nt: TGTGCCAGCAGACTAGGGACAGGCGCCAAGAACACTGAAGCTTTCTTT
CDR3aa: CASRLGTGAKNTEAFF

j_gene: TRBJ2-7
v_gene: TRBV7-9
abundance: many
d_gene: NA
CDR3nt: TGTGCCAGCAGCCCGAGGAACCCCTACGAGCAGTACTTC
CDR3aa: CASSPRNPYEQYF

j_gene: TRBJ2-7
v_gene: TRBV20-1
abundance: few
d_gene: NA
CDR3nt: TGCAGTGCTAACCAGCTGGGGAACGAGCAGTACTTC
CDR3aa: CSANQLGNEQYF

j_gene: TRBJ1-2
v_gene: TRBV6-5
abundance: NA
d_gene: NA
CDR3nt: TGTGCCAGCAGGTCAGATCCGTCCGGGGGCTACACCTTC
CDR3aa: CASRSDPSGGYTF

j_gene: TRBJ2-1
v_gene: TRBV15
abundance: NA
d_gene: NA
CDR3nt: TGTGCCACCAGCAGAGAGGGGGACCTCGGCTACAATGAGCAGTTCTTC
CDR3aa: CATSREGDLGYNEQFF

j_gene: TRBJ1-2
v_gene: TRBV27
abundance: few
d_gene: TRBD1
CDR3nt: TGTGCCAGCAGTGGAGAGGGACAGGGTGTCTATGGCTACACCTTC
CDR3aa: CASSGEGQGVYGYTF

j_gene: TRBJ1-6
v_gene: TRBV4-3
abundance: few
d_gene: TRBD1
CDR3nt: TGCGCCAGCAGCCGTGTCGACAGGGGACGGAATTCACCCCTCCACTTT
CDR3aa: CASSRVDRGRNSPLHF

j_gene: TRBJ1-2
v_gene: TRBV12-3/TRBV12-4
abundance: few
d_gene: TRBD1
CDR3nt: TGTGCCAGCAGCTTCCTCAGGGGGCAAGAGGATGGCTACACCTTC
CDR3aa: CASSFLRGQEDGYTF

j_gene: TRBJ2-7
v_gene: TRBV6-6
abundance: few
d_gene: TRBD1
CDR3nt: TGTGCCAGCAGTGATGGGACAGGGGACCCCTACGAGCAGTACTTC
CDR3aa: CASSDGTGDPYEQYF

j_gene: TRBJ2-5
v_gene: TRBV27
abundance: few
d_gene: TRBD1
CDR3nt: TGTGCCAGCAGTTTAGGGCAGGGGGCCTGGGAGACCCAGTACTTC
CDR3aa: CASSLGQGAWETQYF

j_gene: TRBJ2-7
v_gene: TRBV15
abundance: few
d_gene: NA
CDR3nt: TGTGCCACCAGCAGAGATTGGGGGCAGAACGAGCAGTACTTC
CDR3aa: CATSRDWGQNEQYF

j_gene: TRBJ2-6
v_gene: TRBV20-1
abundance: few
d_gene: TRBD2
CDR3nt: TGCAGTGCTAGAGAGGGAGGGTCTGGGAGCAACGTCCTGACTTTC
CDR3aa: CSAREGGSGSNVLTF

j_gene: TRBJ2-3
v_gene: TRBV24-1
abundance: NA
d_gene: NA
CDR3nt: TGTGCCACCAGTGATTTCATTAGCAGGGGCGCAGATACGCAGTATTTT
CDR3aa: CATSDFISRGADTQYF

j_gene: TRBJ2-2
v_gene: TRBV24-1
abundance: many
d_gene: NA
CDR3nt: TGTGCCACCAGTGATGCCAGGGCAGAGGAGCTGTTTTTT
CDR3aa: CATSDARAEELFF

j_gene: TRBJ1-3
v_gene: TRBV19
abundance: few
d_gene: NA
CDR3nt: TGTGCCAGTAGTTACACTACAGGGTTCAGCTCTGGAAACACCATATATTTT
CDR3aa: CASSYTTGFSSGNTIYF

j_gene: TRBJ2-1
v_gene: TRBV3-1
abundance: NA
d_gene: TRBD2
CDR3nt: TGTGCCAGCAGCCAAGAAGCGGGGGACTACAATGAGCAGTTCTTC
CDR3aa: CASSQEAGDYNEQFF

j_gene: TRBJ1-6
v_gene: TRBV19
abundance: NA
d_gene: TRBD1
CDR3nt: TGTGCCAGCACCTCCGGACAGGGCAATTCACCCCTCCACTTT
CDR3aa: CASTSGQGNSPLHF

j_gene: TRBJ1-2
v_gene: TRBV18
abundance: NA
d_gene: NA
CDR3nt: TGTGCCAGCTCACCTCTCGAGAACTATGGCTACACCTTC
CDR3aa: CASSPLENYGYTF

j_gene: TRBJ2-1
v_gene: TRBV5-1
abundance: few
d_gene: TRBD2
CDR3nt: TGCGCCAGCAGCTTGGCGGGAGGGCCCCACAATGAGCAGTTCTTC
CDR3aa: CASSLAGGPHNEQFF

j_gene: TRBJ2-7
v_gene: TRBV19
abundance: few
d_gene: NA
CDR3nt: TGTGCCAGTAGTACAACAGGGACCCACGGCGAGCAGTACTTC
CDR3aa: CASSTTGTHGEQYF

j_gene: TRBJ2-5
v_gene: TRBV3-1
abundance: NA
d_gene: NA
CDR3nt: TGTGCCAGCAGCCAAGATGGGACCCTGTACCAAGAGACCCAGTACTTC
CDR3aa: CASSQDGTLYQETQYF